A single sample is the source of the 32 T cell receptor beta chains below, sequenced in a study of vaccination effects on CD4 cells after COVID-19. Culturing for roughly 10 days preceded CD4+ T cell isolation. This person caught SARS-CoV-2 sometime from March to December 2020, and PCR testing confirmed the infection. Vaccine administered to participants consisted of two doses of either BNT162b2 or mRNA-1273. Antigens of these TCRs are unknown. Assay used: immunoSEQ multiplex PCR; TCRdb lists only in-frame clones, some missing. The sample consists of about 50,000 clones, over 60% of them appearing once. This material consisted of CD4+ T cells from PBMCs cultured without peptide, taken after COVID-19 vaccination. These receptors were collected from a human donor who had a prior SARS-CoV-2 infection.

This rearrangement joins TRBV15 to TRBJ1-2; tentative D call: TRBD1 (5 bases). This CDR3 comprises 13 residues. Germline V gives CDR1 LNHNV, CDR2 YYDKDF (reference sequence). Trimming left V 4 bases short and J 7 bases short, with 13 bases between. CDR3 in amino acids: CATSTGRAGGYTF. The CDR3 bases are TGTGCCACCAGCACGGGACGGGCGGGTGGCTACACCTTC.

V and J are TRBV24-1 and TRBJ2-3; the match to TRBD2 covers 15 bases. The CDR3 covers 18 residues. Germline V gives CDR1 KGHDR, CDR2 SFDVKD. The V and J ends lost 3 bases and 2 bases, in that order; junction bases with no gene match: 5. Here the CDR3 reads CATSDPGTSGRYTDTQYF. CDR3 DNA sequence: TGTGCCACCAGTGATCCGGGGACTAGCGGGAGGTACACAGATACGCAGTATTTT.

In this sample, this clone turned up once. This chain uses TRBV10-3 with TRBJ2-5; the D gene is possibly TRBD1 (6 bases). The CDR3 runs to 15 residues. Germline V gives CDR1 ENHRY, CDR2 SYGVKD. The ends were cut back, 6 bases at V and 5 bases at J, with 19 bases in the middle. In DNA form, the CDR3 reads TGTGCCATCAGCGAGGGGGAAAACTGGGGGGAGACCCAGTACTTC. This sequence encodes CAISEGENWGETQYF.

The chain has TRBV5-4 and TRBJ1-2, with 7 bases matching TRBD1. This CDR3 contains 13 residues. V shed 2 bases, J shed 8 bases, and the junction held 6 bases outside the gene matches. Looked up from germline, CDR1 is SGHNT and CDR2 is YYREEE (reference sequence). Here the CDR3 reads CASSFRGTDGYTF. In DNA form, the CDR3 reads TGTGCCAGCAGCTTCCGGGGGACAGACGGCTACACCTTC.

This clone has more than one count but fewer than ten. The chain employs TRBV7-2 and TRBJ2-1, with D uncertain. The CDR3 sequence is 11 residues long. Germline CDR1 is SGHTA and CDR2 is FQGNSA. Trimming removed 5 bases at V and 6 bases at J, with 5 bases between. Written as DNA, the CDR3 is TGTGCCAGCAGCCAAATCAATGAGCAGTTCTTC. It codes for CASSQINEQFF.

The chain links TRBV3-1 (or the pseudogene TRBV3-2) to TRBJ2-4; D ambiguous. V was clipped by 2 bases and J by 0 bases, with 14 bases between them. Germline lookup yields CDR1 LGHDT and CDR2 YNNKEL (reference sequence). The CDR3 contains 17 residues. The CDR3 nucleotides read TGTGCCAGCAGCCAACACGAGCTCTTACTAGCCAAAAACATTCAGTACTTC. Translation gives CASSQHELLLAKNIQYF.

CDR3: CASSHLLVPGQGFTDTQYF. DNA of the CDR3: TGCGCCAGCAGTCATCTTTTGGTTCCAGGACAGGGATTCACAGATACGCAGTATTTT. The V and J genes are TRBV23-1 and TRBJ2-3, with 8 bases fitting TRBD1. TRBV23-1 is identified as an open reading frame with a role that is uncertain. The CDR3 runs 19 residues. J was trimmed by 2 bases and V by 3 bases; bases with no gene match: 16.

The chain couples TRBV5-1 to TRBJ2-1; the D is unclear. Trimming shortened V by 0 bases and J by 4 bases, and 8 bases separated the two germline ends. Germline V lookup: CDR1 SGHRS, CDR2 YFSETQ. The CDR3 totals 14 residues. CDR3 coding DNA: TGCGCCAGCAGCTTGGACAGCCTGTACAATGAGCAGTTCTTC. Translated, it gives CASSLDSLYNEQFF.

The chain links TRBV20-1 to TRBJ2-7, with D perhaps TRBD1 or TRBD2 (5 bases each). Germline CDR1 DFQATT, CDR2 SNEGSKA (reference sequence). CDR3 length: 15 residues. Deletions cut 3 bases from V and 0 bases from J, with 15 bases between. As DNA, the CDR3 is TGCAGTGCTAGTATCGGGACGGCGGGCTCCTACGAGCAGTACTTC. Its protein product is CSASIGTAGSYEQYF.

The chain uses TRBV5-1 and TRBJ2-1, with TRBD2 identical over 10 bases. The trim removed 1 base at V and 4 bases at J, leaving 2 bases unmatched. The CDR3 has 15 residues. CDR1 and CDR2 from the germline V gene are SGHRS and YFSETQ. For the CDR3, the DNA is TGCGCCAGCAGCTTGACTAGCGGGGAGTACAATGAGCAGTTCTTC. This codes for CASSLTSGEYNEQFF. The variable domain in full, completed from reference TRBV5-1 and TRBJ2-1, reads KAGVTQTPRYLIKTRGQQVTLSCSPISGHRSVSWYQQTPGQGLQFLFEYFSETQRNKGNFPGRFSGRQFSNSRSEMNVSTLELGDSALYLCASSLTSGEYNEQFFGPGTRLTVL.

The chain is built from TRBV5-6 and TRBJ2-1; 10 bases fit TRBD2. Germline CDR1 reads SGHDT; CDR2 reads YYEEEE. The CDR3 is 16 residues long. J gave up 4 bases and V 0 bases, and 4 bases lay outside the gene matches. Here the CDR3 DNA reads TGTGCCAGCAGCTTGGGGCTAGCGGGGGAGTACAATGAGCAGTTCTTC. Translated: CASSLGLAGEYNEQFF. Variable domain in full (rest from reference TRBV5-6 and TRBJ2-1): DAGVTQSPTHLIKTRGQQVTLRCSPKSGHDTVSWYQQALGQGPQFIFQYYEEEERQRGNFPDRFSGHQFPNYSSELNVNALLLGDSALYLCASSLGLAGEYNEQFFGPGTRLTVL.

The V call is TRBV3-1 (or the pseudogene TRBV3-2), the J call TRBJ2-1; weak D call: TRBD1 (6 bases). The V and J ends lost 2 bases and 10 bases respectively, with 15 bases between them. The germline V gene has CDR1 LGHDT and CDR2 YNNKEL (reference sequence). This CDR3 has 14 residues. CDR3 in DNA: TGTGCCAGCAGCCAAAGGGGGACCCCAGGGGAGCAGTTCTTC. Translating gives CASSQRGTPGEQFF.

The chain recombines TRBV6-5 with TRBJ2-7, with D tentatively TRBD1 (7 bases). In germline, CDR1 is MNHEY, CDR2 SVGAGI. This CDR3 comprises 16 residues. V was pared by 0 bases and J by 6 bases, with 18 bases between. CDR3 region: CASSYSTRGPGGEQYF. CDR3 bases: TGTGCCAGCAGTTACTCGACAAGGGGGCCCGGGGGCGAGCAGTACTTC.

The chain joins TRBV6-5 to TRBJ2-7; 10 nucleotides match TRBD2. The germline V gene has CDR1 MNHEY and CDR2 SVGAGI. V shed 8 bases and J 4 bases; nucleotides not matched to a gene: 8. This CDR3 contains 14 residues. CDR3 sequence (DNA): TGTGCCAGCTCAGGACTAGCGGACCTTTACGAGCAGTACTTC. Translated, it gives CASSGLADLYEQYF.

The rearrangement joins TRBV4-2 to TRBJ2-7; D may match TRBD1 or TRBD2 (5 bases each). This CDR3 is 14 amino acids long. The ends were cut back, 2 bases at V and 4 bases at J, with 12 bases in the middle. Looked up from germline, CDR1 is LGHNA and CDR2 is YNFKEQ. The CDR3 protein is CASSQLGDPYEQYF. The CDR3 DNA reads TGTGCCAGCAGCCAATTGGGGGACCCTTACGAGCAGTACTTC.

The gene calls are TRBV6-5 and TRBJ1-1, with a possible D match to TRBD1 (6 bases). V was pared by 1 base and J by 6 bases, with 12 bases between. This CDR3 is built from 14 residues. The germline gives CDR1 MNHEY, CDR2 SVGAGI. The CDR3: CASSYLTGQPEAFF. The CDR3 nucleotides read TGTGCCAGCAGTTACTTGACAGGTCAACCTGAAGCTTTCTTT.

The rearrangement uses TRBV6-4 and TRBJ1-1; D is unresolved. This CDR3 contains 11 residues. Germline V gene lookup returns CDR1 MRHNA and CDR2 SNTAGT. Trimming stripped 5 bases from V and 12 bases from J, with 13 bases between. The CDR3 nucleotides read TGTGCCAGCAGTCCTTGGGCCGGGACTTTCTTT. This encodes CASSPWAGTFF.

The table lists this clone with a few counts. The CDR3 spells CASNRDLQPQHF. DNA for the CDR3: TGTGCCAGCAACCGTGATTTGCAGCCCCAGCATTTT. The chain carries TRBV5-8 and TRBJ1-5; D is uncertain. The CDR3 loop spans 12 amino acids. Germline CDR1 and CDR2: SGHTS and YDEGEE. V shed 6 bases and J shed 7 bases, with 11 bases lying between them.

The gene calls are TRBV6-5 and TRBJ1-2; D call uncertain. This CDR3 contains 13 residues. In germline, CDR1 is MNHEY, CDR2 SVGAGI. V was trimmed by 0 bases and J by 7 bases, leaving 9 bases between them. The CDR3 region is CASSYSGRSGYTF. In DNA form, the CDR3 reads TGTGCCAGCAGTTACTCGGGCCGGAGTGGCTACACCTTC.

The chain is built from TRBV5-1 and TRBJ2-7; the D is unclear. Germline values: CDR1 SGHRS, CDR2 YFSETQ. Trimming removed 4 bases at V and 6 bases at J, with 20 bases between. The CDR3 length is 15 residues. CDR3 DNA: TGCGCCAGCAGCCTAAGCGCCCCCGAGCCGGGCGAGCAGTACTTC. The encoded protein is CASSLSAPEPGEQYF. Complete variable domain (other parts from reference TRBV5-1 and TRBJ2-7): KAGVTQTPRYLIKTRGQQVTLSCSPISGHRSVSWYQQTPGQGLQFLFEYFSETQRNKGNFPGRFSGRQFSNSRSEMNVSTLELGDSALYLCASSLSAPEPGEQYFGPGTRLTVT.

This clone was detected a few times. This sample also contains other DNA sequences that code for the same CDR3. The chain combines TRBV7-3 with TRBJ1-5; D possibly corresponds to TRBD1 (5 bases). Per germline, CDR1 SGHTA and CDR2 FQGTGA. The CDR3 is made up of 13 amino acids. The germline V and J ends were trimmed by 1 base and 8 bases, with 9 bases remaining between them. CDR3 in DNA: TGTGCCAGCAGCTTAAGTCTGGGGGAGCCCCAGCATTTT. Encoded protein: CASSLSLGEPQHF.

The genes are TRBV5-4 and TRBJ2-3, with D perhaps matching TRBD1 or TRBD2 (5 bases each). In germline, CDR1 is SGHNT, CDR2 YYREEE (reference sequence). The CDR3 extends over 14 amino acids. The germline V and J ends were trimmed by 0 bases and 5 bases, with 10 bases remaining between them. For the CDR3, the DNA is TGTGCCAGCAGCTTGGTGGGGGATCGAGATACGCAGTATTTT. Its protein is CASSLVGDRDTQYF.

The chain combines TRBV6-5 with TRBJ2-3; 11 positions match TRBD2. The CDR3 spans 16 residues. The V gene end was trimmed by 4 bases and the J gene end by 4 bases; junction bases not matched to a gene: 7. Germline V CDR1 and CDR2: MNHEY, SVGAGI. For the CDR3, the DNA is TGTGCCAGCAGTTCCCTAACTAGCGGGAGATCAGATACGCAGTATTTT. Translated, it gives CASSSLTSGRSDTQYF.

The CDR3 loop is CASSLGGTDYVYGYTF. The CDR3 region has the DNA TGTGCCAGCAGCTTAGGGGGGACGGACTACGTTTATGGCTACACCTTC. This rearrangement joins TRBV7-2 to TRBJ1-2, with D perhaps matching TRBD1 (5 bases). The CDR3 runs to 16 residues. Trimming left V 1 base short and J 5 bases short, with 17 bases between. Germline V gene sequence: CDR1 SGHTA, CDR2 FQGNSA.

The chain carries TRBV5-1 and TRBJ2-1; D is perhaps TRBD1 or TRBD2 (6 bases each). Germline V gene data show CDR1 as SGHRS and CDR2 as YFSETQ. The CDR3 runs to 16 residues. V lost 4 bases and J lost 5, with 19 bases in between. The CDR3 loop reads CASSAGGALTNNEQFF. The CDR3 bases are TGCGCCAGCAGCGCCGGGGGCGCCCTAACCAACAATGAGCAGTTCTTC.

The CDR3 DNA reads as TGTGCCAGCAACCTCCCCTATAGCAGCGAGCAGTACTTC. It codes for CASNLPYSSEQYF. J is TRBJ2-7 and V is TRBV6-5; no firm D call. Per the germline V gene, CDR1 is MNHEY and CDR2 is SVGAGI. Trimming removed 7 bases at V and 6 bases at J, with 16 bases between. The CDR3 spans 13 residues.

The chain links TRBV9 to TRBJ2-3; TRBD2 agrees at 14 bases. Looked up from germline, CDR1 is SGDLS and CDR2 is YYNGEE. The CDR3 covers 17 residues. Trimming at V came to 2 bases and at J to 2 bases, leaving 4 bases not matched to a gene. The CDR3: CASSVGTSGGYTDTQYF. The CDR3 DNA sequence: TGTGCCAGCAGCGTGGGGACTAGCGGGGGATACACAGATACGCAGTATTTT.

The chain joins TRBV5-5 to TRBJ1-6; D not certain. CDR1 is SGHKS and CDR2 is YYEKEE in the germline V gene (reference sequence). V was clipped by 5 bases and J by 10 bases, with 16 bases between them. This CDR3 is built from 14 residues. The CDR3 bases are TGTGCCAGCAGGGAGGGTATCAAATACTCACCCCTCCACTTT. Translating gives CASREGIKYSPLHF.

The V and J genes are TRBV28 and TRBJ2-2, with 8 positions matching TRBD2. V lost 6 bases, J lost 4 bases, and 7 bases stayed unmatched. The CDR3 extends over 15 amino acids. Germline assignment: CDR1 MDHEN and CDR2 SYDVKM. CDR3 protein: CASRRGGSGTGELFF. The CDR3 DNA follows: TGTGCCAGCAGGCGCGGGGGGTCGGGCACCGGGGAGCTGTTTTTT.

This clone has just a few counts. This CDR3 reads CASSVAGTVQETQYF. In DNA, the CDR3 is TGTGCCAGCAGCGTAGCCGGGACGGTACAAGAGACCCAGTACTTC. V usage is TRBV9 and J usage is TRBJ2-5; D is possibly TRBD1 or TRBD2 (5 bases each). Germline loops: CDR1 SGDLS, CDR2 YYNGEE. The V and J ends lost 0 bases and 2 bases respectively, with 11 bases between them. This CDR3 spans 15 amino acids. The full variable domain, completed using reference TRBV9 and TRBJ2-5, is DSGVTQTPKHLITATGQRVTLRCSPRSGDLSVYWYQQSLDQGLQFLIQYYNGEERAKGNILERFSAQQFPDLHSELNLSSLELGDSALYFCASSVAGTVQETQYFGPGTRLLVL.

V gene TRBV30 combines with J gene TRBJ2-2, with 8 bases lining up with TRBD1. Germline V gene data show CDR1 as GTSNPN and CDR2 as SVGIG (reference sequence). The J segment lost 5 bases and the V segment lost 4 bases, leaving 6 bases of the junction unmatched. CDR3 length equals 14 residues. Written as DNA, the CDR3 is TGTGCCTGGAACCGCAGGGGGCTTACCGGGGAGCTGTTTTTT. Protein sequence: CAWNRRGLTGELFF. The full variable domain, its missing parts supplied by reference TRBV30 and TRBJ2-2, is SQTIHQWPATLVQPVGSPLSLECTVEGTSNPNLYWYRQAAGRGLQLLFYSVGIGQISSEVPQNLSASRPQDRQFILSSKKLLLSDSGFYLCAWNRRGLTGELFFGEGSRLTVL.

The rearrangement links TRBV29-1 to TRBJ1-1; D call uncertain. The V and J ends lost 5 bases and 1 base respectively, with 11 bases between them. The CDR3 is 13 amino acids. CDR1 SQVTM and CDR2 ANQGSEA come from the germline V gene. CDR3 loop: CSVSLTENTEAFF. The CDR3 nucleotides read TGCAGCGTTTCCCTGACCGAGAACACTGAAGCTTTCTTT.